This is a list of T cell receptor beta chains from one sample in a study of blood T cell repertoires in COVID-19. The data were produced by immunoSEQ multiplex PCR, yet TCRdb's version contains in-frame clones alone and is incomplete. Altogether some 160,000 clones are present, roughly 80% being singletons, with the ten largest covering 6.2%. What was sequenced was PBMCs or T cells enriched from blood (not recorded which). The origin of the receptors is a woman in her forties who had recovered from COVID-19. The CDR3 runs from the conserved cysteine through the conserved F or W. Each record gives: clone size, V gene, D gene, J gene, CDR3 DNA, CDR3 protein. D genes are given only for firm matches. Rows give clone size only sometimes, using once, few, many, or a class for an expanded clone.

>few|TRBV7-9|NA|TRBJ1-2
TGTGCCAGCAGTTGGAGCTTAGGCAGGGACTATGGCTACACCTTC
CASSWSLGRDYGYTF
>few|TRBV9|TRBD1|TRBJ1-6
TGTGCCAGCAGCGTGGCGGGACAGGGGAATTCACCCCTCCACTTT
CASSVAGQGNSPLHF
>NA|TRBV30|NA|TRBJ2-7
TGTGCCTGGGAGAATGGGGGGAGGCAGTACTTC
CAWENGGRQYF
>NA|TRBV7-8|NA|TRBJ1-1
TGTGCCAGCAGCTCTCTAGGGCAGAGACAGTCGAACACTGAAGCTTTCTTT
CASSSLGQRQSNTEAFF
>NA|TRBV4-2|TRBD1|TRBJ2-1
TGTGCCAGCAGCCAAATCCCTACAGGGGCCAATGAGCAGTTCTTC
CASSQIPTGANEQFF
>NA|TRBV11-3|TRBD1|TRBJ1-1
TGTGCCAGCAGCCTAGTCGACGGACAGGTCACGAACACTGAAGCTTTCTTT
CASSLVDGQVTNTEAFF
>once|TRBV6-5|NA|TRBJ1-1
TGTGCCAGCAGTTACTCTTTCCAGGGTGAGACTGAAGCTTTCTTT
CASSYSFQGETEAFF
>NA|TRBV9|NA|TRBJ2-1
TGTGCCAGCAGCGTAGGAGGGGGAGCATCCCACAATGAGCAGTTCTTC
CASSVGGGASHNEQFF
>NA|TRBV7-8|NA|TRBJ1-3
TGTGCCAGCAGCCCCCGTGCCGGGGATACCGGAAACACCATATATTTT
CASSPRAGDTGNTIYF
>NA|TRBV3-1/TRBV3-2|TRBD1|TRBJ1-2
TGTGCCAGCAGCCTTGGGACAGGCGGTTATTATGGCTACACCTTC
CASSLGTGGYYGYTF
>NA|TRBV9|TRBD2|TRBJ2-1
TGTGCCAGCAGCGAGGGACTAGCGGGAGGGCTACGGCAGTTCTTC
CASSEGLAGGLRQFF
>NA|TRBV11-2|NA|TRBJ1-5
TGTGCCAGCAGCTTAGGAGGGTACAATCAGCCCCAGCATTTT
CASSLGGYNQPQHF
>few|TRBV2|TRBD1|TRBJ1-1
TGTGCCAGCAGTCGTTCAGGGGGATACACTGAAGCTTTCTTT
CASSRSGGYTEAFF
>NA|TRBV11-2|NA|TRBJ1-2
TGTGCCAGCAGCTTAATTGAACCGCGGGGGGGCTACACCTTC
CASSLIEPRGGYTF
>once|TRBV10-3|NA|TRBJ1-1
TGTGCCATCAGTGAGACAGAGAACACTGAAGCTTTCTTT
CAISETENTEAFF
>NA|TRBV19|NA|TRBJ1-1
TGTGCCAGTAGTATTAGGCGTCAGGTTCAACACACTGAAGCTTTCTTT
CASSIRRQVQHTEAFF
>NA|TRBV6-5|NA|TRBJ1-2
TGTGCCAGCAGCCAAATCCCTAACTATGGCTACACCTTC
CASSQIPNYGYTF
>once|TRBV18|TRBD2|TRBJ2-2
TGTGCCAGCTCACCACCTAGCGGGAGGGCGGACACCGGGGAGCTGTTTTTT
CASSPPSGRADTGELFF
>NA|TRBV5-6|TRBD2|TRBJ2-3
TGTGCCAGCAGCCCCCGTTTGCGGGAGATCACAGATACGCAGTATTTT
CASSPRLREITDTQYF
>NA|TRBV5-1|NA|TRBJ1-1
TGCGCCAGCAGCTTGGAAGGGAGGAACACTGAAGCTTTCTTT
CASSLEGRNTEAFF
>NA|TRBV5-1|NA|TRBJ2-7
TGCGCCAGCAGCTTGGAAAGGGGGAGTACCTACGAGCAGTACTTC
CASSLERGSTYEQYF
>NA|TRBV3-1/TRBV3-2|NA|TRBJ1-6
TGTGCCAGCAGCCTCCGCAGGGTCGGGTCCTATAATTCACCCCTCCACTTT
CASSLRRVGSYNSPLHF
>NA|TRBV11-2|NA|TRBJ1-2
TGTGCCAGCAGCTTAGTAGGAGGGAACTATGGCTACACCTTC
CASSLVGGNYGYTF
>NA|TRBV6-5|NA|TRBJ2-2
TGTGCCAGCAGAATCCCAGGGGGGACCGGGGAGCTGTTTTTT
CASRIPGGTGELFF
>NA|TRBV12-5|TRBD2|TRBJ2-2
TGTGCTAGTGAGGCTAGCGGGAGGGCGGGGGAGCTGTTTTTT
CASEASGRAGELFF
>NA|TRBV11-2|TRBD2|TRBJ2-1
TGTGCCAGCACACTGCCTAGCGGAAACAATGAGCAGTTCTTC
CASTLPSGNNEQFF
>NA|TRBV4-1|NA|TRBJ1-1
TGCGCCAGCAGCGGAGGGATGGGCACTGAAGCTTTCTTT
CASSGGMGTEAFF
>once|TRBV1|NA|TRBJ2-3
TGCACCAGCAGCCAAGAGCGGGTTTACGACCACCCCGATACGCAGTATTTT
CTSSQERVYDHPDTQYF
>NA|TRBV24-1|TRBD1|TRBJ1-2
TGTGCCACCAGTGAATCATCCGGGACAGCGAGTGGCTACACCTTC
CATSESSGTASGYTF
>NA|TRBV4-1|NA|TRBJ2-5
TGCGCCAGCAGCCAAATGGGGGGCCAAGAGACCCAGTACTTC
CASSQMGGQETQYF
>NA|TRBV11-3|NA|TRBJ1-5
TGTGCCAGCAGCTTAGACCCCCGGCGTAGAGGGGGGGCGAGCAATCAGCCCCAGCATTTT
CASSLDPRRRGGASNQPQHF
>NA|TRBV4-1|TRBD1|TRBJ1-1
TGCGCCAGCAGCCAAGATCCGGGACAGGCCGACACTGAAGCTTTCTTT
CASSQDPGQADTEAFF
>NA|TRBV7-8|NA|TRBJ2-1
TGTGCCAGCAGCTCCCCTCGGGCTGGGGGGAATGAGCAGTTCTTC
CASSSPRAGGNEQFF
>NA|TRBV30|NA|TRBJ1-3
TGTGCCTGGAGTCCGGGCTCTGGAAACACCATATATTTT
CAWSPGSGNTIYF
>NA|TRBV19|TRBD2|TRBJ2-2
TGTGCCAGTAGTATAGGACTAGCGGGGAACACCGGGGAGCTGTTTTTT
CASSIGLAGNTGELFF
>NA|TRBV11-2|TRBD1|TRBJ1-1
TGTGCCAGCAGTTTACAGGGGGGAGAAGCTTTCTTT
CASSLQGGEAFF
>NA|TRBV9|TRBD1|TRBJ2-7
TGTGCCAGCAGCGCCGGGACAGGGAAGGGTTACGAGCAGTACTTC
CASSAGTGKGYEQYF
>NA|TRBV7-9|NA|TRBJ1-6
TGTGCCAGCAGCTTAACGGTGAATTCACCCCTCCACTTT
CASSLTVNSPLHF
>NA|TRBV12-3/TRBV12-4|TRBD2|TRBJ2-5
TGTGCCAGCAGATCTAGCGGCCAAGAGACCCAGTACTTC
CASRSSGQETQYF
>NA|TRBV7-9|NA|TRBJ2-7
TGTGCCAGCAGCTTAGCGTTTGGGCCCTACGAGCAGTACTTC
CASSLAFGPYEQYF
>NA|TRBV12-5|NA|TRBJ2-1
TGTGCTAGTGGTTTCGTCGGGAGCTACAATGAGCAGTTCTTC
CASGFVGSYNEQFF
>NA|TRBV2|TRBD1|TRBJ1-5
TGTGCCAGCAGGGACGGGACAGGGAATCAGCCCCAGCATTTT
CASRDGTGNQPQHF
>NA|TRBV5-6|TRBD1|TRBJ2-1
TGTGCCAGCACCGAACTGACAGGGGGCGCCTACAATGAGCAGTTCTTC
CASTELTGGAYNEQFF
>NA|TRBV14|NA|TRBJ2-1
TGTGCCAGCAGCCAGGGGGCCTCCTACAATGAGCAGTTCTTC
CASSQGASYNEQFF
>once|TRBV5-6|TRBD1|TRBJ1-1
TGTGCCAGCAGCTCGTTAAGGGGGCTTTTGGTGAACACTGAAGCTTTCTTT
CASSSLRGLLVNTEAFF
>NA|TRBV10-3|TRBD2|TRBJ2-5
TGTGCCATCAGTGACTCGGGACTAGCAAACCGGAAAGAGACCCAGTACTTC
CAISDSGLANRKETQYF
>NA|TRBV10-3|TRBD1|TRBJ1-2
TGTGCCATCAACCCAAAAGGACAGGGGGCAGGGGATAACTATGGCTACACCTTC
CAINPKGQGAGDNYGYTF
>NA|TRBV5-4|TRBD2|TRBJ2-1
TGTGCCAGCAGTTCCTTCCGGGAGGGCCGGTACAATGAGCAGTTCTTC
CASSSFREGRYNEQFF
>NA|TRBV19|NA|TRBJ1-4
TGTGCCAGTAGTATTAGAGGCGGAAGGAATGAAAAACTGTTTTTT
CASSIRGGRNEKLFF
>NA|TRBV5-1|NA|TRBJ1-1
TGCGCCAGCAGCTTCGGGAGTGGTGAAGCTTTCTTT
CASSFGSGEAFF
>NA|TRBV6-6|NA|TRBJ2-3
TGTGCCAGCAGTTCCCCCGGAGCAGATACGCAGTATTTT
CASSSPGADTQYF
>once|TRBV5-1|TRBD2|TRBJ2-1
TGCGCCAGCAGCTTCAATGGGGCTAGCGGGAGAAACTACAATGAGCAGTTCTTC
CASSFNGASGRNYNEQFF
>NA|TRBV15|NA|TRBJ1-1
TGTGCCACCGGGGCAGGGGCGGGCACTGAAGCTTTCTTT
CATGAGAGTEAFF
>once|TRBV30|TRBD2|TRBJ2-1
TGTGCCTGGAGTGCCGGACTAGCGGGAGTTCTTGAGCAGTTCTTC
CAWSAGLAGVLEQFF